This TCR beta chain was found in a study of a mutant IDH1 vaccine in newly diagnosed glioma. Study background: The vaccination schedule gave patients eight doses in weeks 1, 3, 5, 7, 11, 15, 19 and 23.

The length of the CDR3 is 14 residues. In germline, CDR1 is MDHEN, CDR2 SYDVKM. The V end lost 3 bases, the J end lost 2 bases, and 7 bases lay between the germline ends. Clones were sequenced by immunoSEQ multiplex PCR, and TCRdb holds only the in-frame ones, with some missing. The sample holds 75,000 to 85,000 clones, over 75% seen once. Note on this clone: The antigen is undetermined.

Regarding time point: week 5, during vaccination. It was 300 ug of mutant IDH1 20-mer peptide that made up each vaccine dose, given with topical imiquimod. The chain has TRBV28 and TRBJ1-4; no definite D call. Sequenced here: PBMCs, sampled from a glioma patient whose treatment included an IDH1 peptide vaccine. This clonotype was sampled from a woman in her forties or fifties with glioma. CDR3 loop: CASSFGPTNEKLFF. The CDR3 DNA reads as TGTGCCAGCAGTTTTGGTCCGACTAATGAAAAACTGTTTTTT.